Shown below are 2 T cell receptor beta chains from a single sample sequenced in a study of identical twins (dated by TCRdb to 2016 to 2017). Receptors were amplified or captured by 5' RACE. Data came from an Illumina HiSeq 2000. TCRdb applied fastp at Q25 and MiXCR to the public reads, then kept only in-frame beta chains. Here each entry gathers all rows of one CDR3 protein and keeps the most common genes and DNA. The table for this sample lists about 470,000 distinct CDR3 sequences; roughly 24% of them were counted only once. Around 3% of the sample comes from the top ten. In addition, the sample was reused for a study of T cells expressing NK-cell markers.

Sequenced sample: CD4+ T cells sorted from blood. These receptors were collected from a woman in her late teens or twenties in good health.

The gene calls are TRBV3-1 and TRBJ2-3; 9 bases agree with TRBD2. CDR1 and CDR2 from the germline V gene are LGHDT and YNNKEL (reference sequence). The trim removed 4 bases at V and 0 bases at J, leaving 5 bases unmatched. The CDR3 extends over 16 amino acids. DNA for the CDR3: TGTGCCAGCAGCCGGATGACTAGCGGAAGCACAGATACGCAGTATTTT. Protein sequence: CASSRMTSGSTDTQYF.

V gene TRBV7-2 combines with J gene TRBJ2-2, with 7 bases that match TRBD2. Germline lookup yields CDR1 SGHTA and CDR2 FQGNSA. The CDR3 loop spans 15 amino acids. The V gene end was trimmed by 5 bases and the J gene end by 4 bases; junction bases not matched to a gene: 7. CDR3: CASSPKRGSTGELFF. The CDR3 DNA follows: TGTGCCAGCAGCCCCAAGCGGGGAAGCACCGGGGAGCTGTTTTTT.